The source of this T cell receptor (beta chain) is a study of blood T cells in healthy people across ages (dated by TCRdb to between 2014 and 2017). General notes on the study: In model experiments, template switching captured roughly one uniquely barcoded TCR beta cDNA molecule for every two T cells. To track age-related changes in TCR beta repertoire diversity, the study relied on deep sequencing normalized with unique cDNA molecular identifiers. Four age groups were formed from the donors: young (average approximately 15 years), middle-aged (approximately 40), aged (roughly 56) and long-lived (approximately 78). To avoid experimental bias, donors of different ages were randomly spread across the sequencing lanes. Two additional independent replicas of 1 million unique cDNA reads from the same blood draw were analyzed for two donors (one aged 18 to 29 and one aged 80 or older). What the work shows at the level of the full study, not this receptor alone: Conclusive comparison of naive and antigen-experienced compartments was prevented by the profiling of bulk unsorted PBMCs. Observed TCR beta diversity per million T cells fell roughly linearly with age, and a significant reduction was already apparent by age about 38. There was a strong correlation between observed TCR beta diversity and the percentage of naive T cells measured by flow cytometry. Estimates of total diversity based on one million sequenced T cells were regarded as lower bounds and as underestimates. The CMV infection status of donors was not known, potentially confounding age-related changes in expanded clonotypes. Compared with the aged group, the long-lived group had more naive CD4+ T cells, fewer expanded clones and increased TCR diversity, a pattern suggesting age selection.

To prepare the library, 5' RACE was applied. Instrument used: Illumina HiSeq 2500. A second PCR of about 7 to 12 cycles was run with a J-beta primer mix and a sample-barcoded 5' primer. Each TCR beta cDNA molecule received a unique molecular identifier from a template-switch 5' adaptor carrying 12 random nucleotides. Each sample yielded at least 3 million CDR3-containing paired-end reads. All of the RNA was converted into first-strand cDNA using the Mint cDNA synthesis kit, with a TRBC-specific oligonucleotide serving as the primer. Following uracil-DNA glycosylase treatment, a first 18-cycle PCR with universal primers M1SS and BC2_uni_R was performed on all cDNA. For the original study's pipeline: For normalization, 1 million high-quality reads, each with a distinct molecular identifier, were randomly selected from each sample. Reads sharing molecular identifiers were discarded rather than binned into consensus sequences. CDR3 identification, clonotype clustering and error correction used MiTCR with a Q25 quality threshold and the strictest error-elimination algorithm. A nonparametric unseen species model using Euler transformation provided a lower-bound estimate of total TCR beta diversity. TCRdb reran the public reads through fastp at Q25 and MiXCR, keeping productive beta chains. Rows merge per CDR3 protein into single entries with the most common DNA and genes. For this entry, the V and J calls and clone size follow TCRdb and not the study's own pipeline. The table for this sample lists some 880,000 distinct CDR3 sequences; 35% to 40% of them were counted only once. The top ten clones comprise 13% of the sample.

Spanning cysteine to phenylalanine, the CDR3 consists of 14 amino acids. The CDR3 DNA has 42 bases and is translated from base 1. V loses 5 bases at its end and J loses 1 base; junction bases beyond the gene matches: 5. The germline V gene provides CDR1 SGHRS and CDR2 YFSETQ. This clonotype was counted between two and nine times. Its antigen is not yet known. The record has no base qualities; no much larger clone is one base away. The donors were under 40 Caucasian individuals from Russia, aged roughly 6 to 95 years, who were systemically healthy. Each donor gave 8 to 10 milliliters of peripheral blood, collected into EDTA-treated Vacutainer tubes. PBMCs were isolated by Ficoll-Paque density-gradient centrifugation, with at least 7 million obtained per sample. Trizol reagent was used to extract total RNA from PBMCs, with at least 5.5 micrograms per sample. For every donor, flow cytometry on a PBMC aliquot measured the percentage of naive CD45RAhigh/CD27high T cells.

This TCR was sampled from a young man in good health. Sequenced input: blood. The receptor chain draws on TRBV5-1 and TRBJ1-1, with 7 middle bases fitting TRBD1. In nucleotide form, the sequence is TGCGCCAGCAGACTGGGGACAGCGAACACTGAAGCTTTCTTT. Translated, this is CASRLGTANTEAFF. This CDR3, with the reference TRBV5-1 and TRBJ1-1 proteins standing in past its ends, gives the full variable domain KAGVTQTPRYLIKTRGQQVTLSCSPISGHRSVSWYQQTPGQGLQFLFEYFSETQRNKGNFPGRFSGRQFSNSRSEMNVSTLELGDSALYLCASRLGTANTEAFFGQGTRLTVV.